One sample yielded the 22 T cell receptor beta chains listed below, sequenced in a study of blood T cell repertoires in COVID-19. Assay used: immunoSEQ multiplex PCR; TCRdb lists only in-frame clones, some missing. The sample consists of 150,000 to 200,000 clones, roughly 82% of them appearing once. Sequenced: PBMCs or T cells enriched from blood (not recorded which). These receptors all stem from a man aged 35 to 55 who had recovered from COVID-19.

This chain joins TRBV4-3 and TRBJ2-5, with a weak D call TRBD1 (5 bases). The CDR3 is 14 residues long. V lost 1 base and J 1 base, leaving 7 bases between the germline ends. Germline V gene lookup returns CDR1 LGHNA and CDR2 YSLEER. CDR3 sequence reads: CASSQGQLQETQYF. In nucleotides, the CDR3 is TGCGCCAGCAGCCAAGGACAGCTCCAAGAGACCCAGTACTTC.

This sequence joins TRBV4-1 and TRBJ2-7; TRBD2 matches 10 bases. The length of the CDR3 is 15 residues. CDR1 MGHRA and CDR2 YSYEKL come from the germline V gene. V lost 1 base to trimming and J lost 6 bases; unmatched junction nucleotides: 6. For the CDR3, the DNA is TGCGCCAGCAGCCAAGCTAGCGGGAGCTTCCCCGAGCAGTACTTC. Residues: CASSQASGSFPEQYF.

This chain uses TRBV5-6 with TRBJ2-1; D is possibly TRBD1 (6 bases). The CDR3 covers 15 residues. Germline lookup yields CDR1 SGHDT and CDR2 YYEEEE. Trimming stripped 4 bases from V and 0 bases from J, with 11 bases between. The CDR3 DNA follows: TGTGCCAGCAGCCAGGACAGCTACTCCTACAATGAGCAGTTCTTC. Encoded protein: CASSQDSYSYNEQFF.

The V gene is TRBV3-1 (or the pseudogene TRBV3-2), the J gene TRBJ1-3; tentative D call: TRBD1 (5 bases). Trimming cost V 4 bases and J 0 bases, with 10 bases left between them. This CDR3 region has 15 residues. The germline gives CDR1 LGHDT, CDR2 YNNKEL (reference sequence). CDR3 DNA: TGTGCCAGCAGCCTCGGGACTTACTCTGGAAACACCATATATTTT. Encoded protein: CASSLGTYSGNTIYF.

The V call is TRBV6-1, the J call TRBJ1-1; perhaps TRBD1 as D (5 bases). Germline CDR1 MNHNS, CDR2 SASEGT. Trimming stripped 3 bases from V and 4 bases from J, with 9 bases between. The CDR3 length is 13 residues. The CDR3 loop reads CASSDRASTEAFF. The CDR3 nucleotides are TGTGCCAGCAGTGACAGGGCTAGCACTGAAGCTTTCTTT.

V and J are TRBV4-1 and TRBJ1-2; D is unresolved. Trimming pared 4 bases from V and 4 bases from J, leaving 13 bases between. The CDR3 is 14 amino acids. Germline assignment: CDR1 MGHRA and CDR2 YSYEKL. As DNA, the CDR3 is TGCGCCAGCAGCCCCGAGCGGGCGGGCTATGGCTACACCTTC. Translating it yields CASSPERAGYGYTF.

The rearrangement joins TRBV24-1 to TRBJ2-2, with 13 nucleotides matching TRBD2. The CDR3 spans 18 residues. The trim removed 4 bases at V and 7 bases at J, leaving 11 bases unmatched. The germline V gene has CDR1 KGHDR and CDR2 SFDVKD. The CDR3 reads CATSDPRTSGRNGGELFF. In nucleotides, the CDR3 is TGTGCCACCAGTGACCCCAGGACTAGCGGGAGAAACGGCGGGGAGCTGTTTTTT.

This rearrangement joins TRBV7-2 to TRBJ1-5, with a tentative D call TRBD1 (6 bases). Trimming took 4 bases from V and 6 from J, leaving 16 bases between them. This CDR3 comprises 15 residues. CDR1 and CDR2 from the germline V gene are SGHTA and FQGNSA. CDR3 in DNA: TGTGCCAGCAGCTCTGGGGGGGCGCTGGGTCAGCCCCAGCATTTT. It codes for CASSSGGALGQPQHF. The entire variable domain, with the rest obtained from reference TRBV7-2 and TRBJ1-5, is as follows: GAGVSQSPSNKVTEKGKDVELRCDPISGHTALYWYRQSLGQGLEFLIYFQGNSAPDKSGLPSDRFSAERTGGSVSTLTIQRTQQEDSAVYLCASSSGGALGQPQHFGDGTRLSIL.

CDR3 in amino acids: CASSQASYFNTEAFF. DNA for the CDR3: TGCGCCAGCAGCCAAGCCAGTTATTTTAACACTGAAGCTTTCTTT. The chain is built from TRBV4-3 and TRBJ1-1; no firm D call. CDR1 and CDR2 from the germline V gene are LGHNA and YSLEER. This CDR3 spans 15 amino acids. V lost 1 base and J lost 2, with 11 bases in between.

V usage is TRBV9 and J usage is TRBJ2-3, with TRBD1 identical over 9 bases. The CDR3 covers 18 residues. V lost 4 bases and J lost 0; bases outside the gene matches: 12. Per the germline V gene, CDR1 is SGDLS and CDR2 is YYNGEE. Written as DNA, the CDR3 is TGTGCCAGCAGCACAGAGGGGACAGGGACCCAAAGCACAGATACGCAGTATTTT. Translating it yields CASSTEGTGTQSTDTQYF.

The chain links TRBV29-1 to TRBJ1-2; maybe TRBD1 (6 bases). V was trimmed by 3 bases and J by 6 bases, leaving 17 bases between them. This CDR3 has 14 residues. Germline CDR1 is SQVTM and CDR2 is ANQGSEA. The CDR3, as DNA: TGCAGCGTTGAGGCGCGGGGGCTTTTTCATGGCTACACCTTC. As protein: CSVEARGLFHGYTF.

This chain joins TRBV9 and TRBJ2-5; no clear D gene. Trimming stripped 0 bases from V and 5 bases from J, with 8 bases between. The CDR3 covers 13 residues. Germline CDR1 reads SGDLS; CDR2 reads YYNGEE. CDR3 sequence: CASSVATAETQYF. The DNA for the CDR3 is TGTGCCAGCAGCGTAGCTACCGCCGAGACCCAGTACTTC.

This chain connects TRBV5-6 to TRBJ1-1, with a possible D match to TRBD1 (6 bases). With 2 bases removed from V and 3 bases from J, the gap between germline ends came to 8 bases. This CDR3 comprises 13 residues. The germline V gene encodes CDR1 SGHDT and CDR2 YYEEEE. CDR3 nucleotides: TGTGCCAGCAGCTTTCCAGGGGACACTGAAGCTTTCTTT. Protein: CASSFPGDTEAFF.

The CDR3 sequence: CASSPQAGVGRGTEAFF. CDR3 nucleotide sequence: TGTGCCAGCTCACCACAGGCAGGGGTGGGTCGCGGAACTGAAGCTTTCTTT. The chain carries TRBV18 and TRBJ1-1, with D tentatively TRBD1 (6 bases). Germline values: CDR1 KGHSH, CDR2 LQKENI. CDR3 size: 17 residues. Trimming cost V 1 base and J 5 bases, with 20 bases left between them. The full variable domain, its missing parts supplied by reference TRBV18 and TRBJ1-1, is NAGVMQNPRHLVRRRGQEARLRCSPMKGHSHVYWYRQLPEEGLKFMVYLQKENIIDESGMPKERFSAEFPKEGPSILRIQQVVRGDSAAYFCASSPQAGVGRGTEAFFGQGTRLTVV.

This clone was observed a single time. DNA for the CDR3: TGTGCCAGCAGGTTGGGGCAGCACTCTGGAAACACCATATATTTT. This encodes CASRLGQHSGNTIYF. The chain is built from TRBV27 and TRBJ1-3, with D maybe TRBD1 (5 bases). V lost 6 bases and J lost 0, with 12 bases in between. The CDR3 runs to 15 residues. The V gene's germline CDR1 is MNHEY and CDR2 SMNVEV (reference sequence).

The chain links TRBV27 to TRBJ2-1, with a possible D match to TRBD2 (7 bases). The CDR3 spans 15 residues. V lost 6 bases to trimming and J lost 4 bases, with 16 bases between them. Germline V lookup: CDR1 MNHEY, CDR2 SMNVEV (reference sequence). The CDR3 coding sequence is TGTGCCAGCAGCCCGGGGGGCGGATATTACAATGAGCAGTTCTTC. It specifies CASSPGGGYYNEQFF.

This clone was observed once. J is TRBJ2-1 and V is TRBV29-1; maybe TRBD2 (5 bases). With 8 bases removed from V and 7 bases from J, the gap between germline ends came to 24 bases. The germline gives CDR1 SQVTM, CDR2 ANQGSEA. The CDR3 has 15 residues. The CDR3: CSLTPGTMSTNEQFF. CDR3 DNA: TGCAGCTTAACCCCGGGAACGATGTCGACAAATGAGCAGTTCTTC.

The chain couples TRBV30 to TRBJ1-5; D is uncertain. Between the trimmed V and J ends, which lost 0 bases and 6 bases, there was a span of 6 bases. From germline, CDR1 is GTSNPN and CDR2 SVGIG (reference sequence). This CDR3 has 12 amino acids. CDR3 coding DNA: TGTGCCTGGAGTGTTGAGGGTCAGCCCCAGCATTTT. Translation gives CAWSVEGQPQHF. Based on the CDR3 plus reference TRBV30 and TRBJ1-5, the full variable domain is SQTIHQWPATLVQPVGSPLSLECTVEGTSNPNLYWYRQAAGRGLQLLFYSVGIGQISSEVPQNLSASRPQDRQFILSSKKLLLSDSGFYLCAWSVEGQPQHFGDGTRLSIL.

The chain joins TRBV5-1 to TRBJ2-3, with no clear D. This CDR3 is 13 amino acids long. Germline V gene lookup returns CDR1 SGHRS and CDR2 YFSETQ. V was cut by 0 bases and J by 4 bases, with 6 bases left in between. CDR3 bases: TGCGCCAGCAGCTTGGCCATCCCAGATACGCAGTATTTT. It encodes CASSLAIPDTQYF.

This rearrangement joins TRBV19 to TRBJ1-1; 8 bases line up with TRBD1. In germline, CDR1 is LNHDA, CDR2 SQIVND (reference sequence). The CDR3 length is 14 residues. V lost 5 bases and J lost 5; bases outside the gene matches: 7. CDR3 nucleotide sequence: TGTGCCAGTAGTCCCGGACAGGGAGCGACTGAAGCTTTCTTT. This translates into CASSPGQGATEAFF.

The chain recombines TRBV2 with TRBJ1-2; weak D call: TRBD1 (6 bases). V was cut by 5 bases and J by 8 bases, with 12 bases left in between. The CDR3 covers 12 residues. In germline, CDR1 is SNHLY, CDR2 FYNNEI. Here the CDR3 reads CASSTTGNGYTF. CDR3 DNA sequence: TGTGCCAGCAGTACCACAGGGAACGGCTACACCTTC.

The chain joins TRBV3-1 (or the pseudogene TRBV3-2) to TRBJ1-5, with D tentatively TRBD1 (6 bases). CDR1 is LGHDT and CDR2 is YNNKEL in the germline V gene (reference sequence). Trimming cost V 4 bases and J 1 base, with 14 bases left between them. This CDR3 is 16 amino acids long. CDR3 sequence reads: CASSPGRGASNQPQHF. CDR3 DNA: TGTGCCAGCAGCCCCGGTCGGGGGGCAAGCAATCAGCCCCAGCATTTT.